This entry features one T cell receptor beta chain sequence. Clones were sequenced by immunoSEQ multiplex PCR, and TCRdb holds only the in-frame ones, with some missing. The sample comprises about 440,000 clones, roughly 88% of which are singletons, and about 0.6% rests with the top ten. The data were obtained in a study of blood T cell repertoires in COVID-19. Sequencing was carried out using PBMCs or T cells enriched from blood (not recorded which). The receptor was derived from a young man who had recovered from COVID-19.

The CDR3 loop is CASRPGTVTNTEAFF. The DNA of the CDR3 is TGTGCCAGCAGGCCGGGGACAGTAACAAACACTGAAGCTTTCTTT. This chain uses TRBV28 with TRBJ1-1; 7 bases map to TRBD1. The germline gives CDR1 MDHEN, CDR2 SYDVKM. With V trimmed by 6 bases and J by 2 bases, 9 bases remained unmatched. CDR3 length: 15 residues.